This TCR beta chain was found in a study of spatial heterogeneity in lung cancer. TCRdb reprocessed the 5' RACE reads via MiXCR and lists one record per CDR3 protein. This sample has tens of thousands of distinct CDR3 sequences, with approximately 19% found just once. Indicated time point: blood at routine non-recurrence follow-up after resection. The sequenced material consisted of unsorted whole RNA from tumor, nontumor lung or frozen PBMC. The material sequenced was PBMCs, taken at follow-up. This receptor was obtained from a male donor with early-stage non-small cell lung cancer.

CDR3 coding DNA: TGCGCCAGCACCAGGGGCACGAGCTCCTACAATGAGCAGTTCTTC. This encodes CASTRGTSSYNEQFF. V is TRBV5-1 and J is TRBJ2-1, with D perhaps matching TRBD1 (6 bases). V shed 6 bases and J shed 0 bases, with 13 bases lying between them. This CDR3 has 15 amino acids. Germline assignment: CDR1 SGHRS and CDR2 YFSETQ.